The present T cell receptor (beta chain) was sequenced within a study of T cell repertoires in cytomegalovirus infection. Study background: Selected CMV epitopes included recently identified HLA-C-restricted ones as well as well-studied HLA-B-restricted ones. Evidence of both CMV infection and a matching HLA type came from public TCR beta signatures.

Germline V lookup: CDR1 MNHEY, CDR2 SVGEGT. This CDR3 comprises 13 residues. V shed 6 bases, J shed 1 base, and the junction held 3 bases outside the gene matches. This clonotype was seen repeatedly, ten times or more. Its antigen is unknown. One entry per CDR3 protein, called by TCRdb with MiXCR from the reads. The table has around 300,000 distinct CDR3 sequences, 22% seen once; the top ten hold approximately 19%. General observations from the study: The cumulative frequency of public TCR beta families identified carriers of CMV plus the relevant HLA. Clonotypes of TCR beta that were HLA-C-restricted and CMV-specific dominated the ex vivo response.

This clonotype was sampled from a human donor in good health (CMV status not recorded). Some clones in this sample may be carry-over from other donors' samples. The specimen comprised cultured PBMCs, sampled from culture after CMV antigen stimulation. The rearrangement uses TRBV6-2 or TRBV6-3 and TRBJ2-7; 7 positions agree with TRBD2. CDR3 DNA: TGTGCCAGCAGCTCTAGCGGTTCCTACGAGCAGTACGTC. This translates into CASSSSGSYEQYV.